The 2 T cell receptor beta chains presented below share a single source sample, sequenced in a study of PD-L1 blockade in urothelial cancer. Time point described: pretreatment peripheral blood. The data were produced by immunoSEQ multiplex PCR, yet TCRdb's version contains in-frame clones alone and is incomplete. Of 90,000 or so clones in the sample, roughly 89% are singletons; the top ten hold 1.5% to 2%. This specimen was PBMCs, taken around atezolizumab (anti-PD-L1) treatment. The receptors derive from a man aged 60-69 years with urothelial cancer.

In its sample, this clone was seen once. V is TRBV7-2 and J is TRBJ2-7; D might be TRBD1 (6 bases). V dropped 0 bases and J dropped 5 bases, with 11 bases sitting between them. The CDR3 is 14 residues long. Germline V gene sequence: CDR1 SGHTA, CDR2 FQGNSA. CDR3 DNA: TGTGCCAGCAGCTTAGCGGGGGCCCTCCACGAGCAGTACTTC. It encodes CASSLAGALHEQYF.

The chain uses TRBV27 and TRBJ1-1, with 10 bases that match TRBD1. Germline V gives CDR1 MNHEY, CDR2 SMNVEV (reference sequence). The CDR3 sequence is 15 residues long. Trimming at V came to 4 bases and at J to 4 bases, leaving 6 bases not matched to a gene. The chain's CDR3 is CASSWDRGRSTEAFF. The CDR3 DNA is TGTGCCAGCAGTTGGGACAGGGGAAGGTCCACTGAAGCTTTCTTT.